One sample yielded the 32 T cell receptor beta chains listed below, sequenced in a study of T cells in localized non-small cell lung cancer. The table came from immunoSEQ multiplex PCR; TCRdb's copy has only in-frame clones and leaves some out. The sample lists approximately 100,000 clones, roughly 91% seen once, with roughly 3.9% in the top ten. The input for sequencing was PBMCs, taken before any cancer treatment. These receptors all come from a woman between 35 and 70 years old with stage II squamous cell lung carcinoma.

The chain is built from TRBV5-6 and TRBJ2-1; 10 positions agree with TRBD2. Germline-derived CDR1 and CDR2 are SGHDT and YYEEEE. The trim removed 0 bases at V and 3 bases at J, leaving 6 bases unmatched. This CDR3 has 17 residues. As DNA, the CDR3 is TGTGCCAGCAGCTTGGTCCCAGCGGGAGGGCACTACAATGAGCAGTTCTTC. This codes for CASSLVPAGGHYNEQFF.

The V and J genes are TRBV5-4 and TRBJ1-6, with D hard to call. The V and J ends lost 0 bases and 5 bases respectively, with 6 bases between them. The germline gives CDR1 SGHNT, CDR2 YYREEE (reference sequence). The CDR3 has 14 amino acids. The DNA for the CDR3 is TGTGCCAGCAGCTTGGCCCGGAATAATTCACCCCTCCACTTT. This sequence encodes CASSLARNNSPLHF.

The CDR3 coding sequence is TGCGCCAGCAGCTCGGGGACAGGCCAGCGGTTGAACACTGAAGCTTTCTTT. This codes for CASSSGTGQRLNTEAFF. The chain couples TRBV5-1 to TRBJ1-1, with 8 bases fitting TRBD1. The V gene end was trimmed by 3 bases and the J gene end by 0 bases; junction bases not matched to a gene: 10. CDR1 is SGHRS, CDR2 YFSETQ, per germline. The CDR3 is made up of 17 amino acids.

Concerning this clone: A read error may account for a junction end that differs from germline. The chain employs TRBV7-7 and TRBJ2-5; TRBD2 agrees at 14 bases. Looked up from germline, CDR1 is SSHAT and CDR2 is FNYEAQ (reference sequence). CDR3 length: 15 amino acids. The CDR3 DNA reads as TGTGCTAGCAGCTTGACTAGCGGGGGGGAAGAGACCCAGTACTTC. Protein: CASSLTSGGEETQYF.

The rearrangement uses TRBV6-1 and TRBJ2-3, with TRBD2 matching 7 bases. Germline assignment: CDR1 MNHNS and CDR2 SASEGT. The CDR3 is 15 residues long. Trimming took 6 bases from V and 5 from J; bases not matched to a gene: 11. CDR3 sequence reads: CASRQLARDQDTQYF. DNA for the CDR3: TGTGCCAGCAGACAACTAGCGCGCGACCAAGATACGCAGTATTTT.

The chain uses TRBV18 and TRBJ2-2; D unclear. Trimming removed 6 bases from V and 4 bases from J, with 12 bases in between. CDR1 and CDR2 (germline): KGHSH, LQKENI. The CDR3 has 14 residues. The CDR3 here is CASSPPTATGELFF. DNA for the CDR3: TGTGCCAGCTCCCCTCCGACTGCCACCGGGGAGCTGTTTTTT. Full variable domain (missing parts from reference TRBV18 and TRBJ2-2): NAGVMQNPRHLVRRRGQEARLRCSPMKGHSHVYWYRQLPEEGLKFMVYLQKENIIDESGMPKERFSAEFPKEGPSILRIQQVVRGDSAAYFCASSPPTATGELFFGEGSRLTVL.

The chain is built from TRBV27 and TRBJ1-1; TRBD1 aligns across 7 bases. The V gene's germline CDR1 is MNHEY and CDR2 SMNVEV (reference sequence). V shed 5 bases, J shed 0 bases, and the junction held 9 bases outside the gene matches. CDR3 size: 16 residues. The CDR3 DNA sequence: TGTGCCAGCAGTCCCCGGACAGGAAGCATGAACACTGAAGCTTTCTTT. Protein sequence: CASSPRTGSMNTEAFF.

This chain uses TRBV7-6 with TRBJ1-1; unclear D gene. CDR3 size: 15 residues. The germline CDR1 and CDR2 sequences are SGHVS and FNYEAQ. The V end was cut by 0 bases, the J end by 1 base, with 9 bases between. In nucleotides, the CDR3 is TGTGCCAGCAGCTTAGCTGCGACCAAGAACACTGAAGCTTTCTTT. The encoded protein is CASSLAATKNTEAFF.

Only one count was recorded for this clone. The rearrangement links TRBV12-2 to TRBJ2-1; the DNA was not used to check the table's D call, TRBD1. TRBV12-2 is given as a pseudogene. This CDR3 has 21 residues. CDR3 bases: TGTGCAAGTCGCTTAACCCCCGCGGGACAGCCGGTTGCGTTATCCTACAATGAGCAGTTCTTC. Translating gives CASRLTPAGQPVALSYNEQFF.

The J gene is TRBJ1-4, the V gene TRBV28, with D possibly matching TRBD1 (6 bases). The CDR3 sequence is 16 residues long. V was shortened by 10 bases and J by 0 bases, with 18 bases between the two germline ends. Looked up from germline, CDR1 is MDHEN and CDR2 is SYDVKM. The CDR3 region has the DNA TGTGCCACCATGCAAGGGGGGAGGGCAACTAATGAAAAACTGTTTTTT. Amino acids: CATMQGGRATNEKLFF.

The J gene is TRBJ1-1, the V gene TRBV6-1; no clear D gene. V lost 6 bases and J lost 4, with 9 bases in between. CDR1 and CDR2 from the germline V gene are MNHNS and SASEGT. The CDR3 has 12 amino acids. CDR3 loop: CASSPIGTEAFF. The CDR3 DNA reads TGTGCCAGCAGCCCCATCGGCACTGAAGCTTTCTTT.

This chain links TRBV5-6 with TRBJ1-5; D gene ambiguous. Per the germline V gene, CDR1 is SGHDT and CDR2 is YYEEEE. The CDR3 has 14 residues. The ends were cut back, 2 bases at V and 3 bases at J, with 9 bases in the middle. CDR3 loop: CASSFPGNNQPQHF. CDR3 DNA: TGTGCCAGCAGCTTTCCTGGGAACAATCAGCCCCAGCATTTT.

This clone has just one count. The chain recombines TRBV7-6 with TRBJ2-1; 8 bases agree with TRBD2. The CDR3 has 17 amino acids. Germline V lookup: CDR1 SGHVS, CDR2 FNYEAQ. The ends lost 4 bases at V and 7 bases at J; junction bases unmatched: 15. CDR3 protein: CASSSLVAGPLWNEQFF. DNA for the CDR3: TGTGCCAGCAGCTCCCTAGTAGCGGGGCCCCTTTGGAATGAGCAGTTCTTC. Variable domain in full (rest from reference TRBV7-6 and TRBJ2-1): GAGVSQSPRYKVTKRGQDVALRCDPISGHVSLYWYRQALGQGPEFLTYFNYEAQQDKSGLPNDRFSAERPEGSISTLTIQRTEQRDSAMYRCASSSLVAGPLWNEQFFGPGTRLTVL.

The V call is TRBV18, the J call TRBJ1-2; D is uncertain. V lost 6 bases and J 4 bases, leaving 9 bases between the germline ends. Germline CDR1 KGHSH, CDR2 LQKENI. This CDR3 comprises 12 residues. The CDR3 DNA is TGTGCCAGCTCCACAGCAGTCTATGGCTACACCTTC. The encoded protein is CASSTAVYGYTF. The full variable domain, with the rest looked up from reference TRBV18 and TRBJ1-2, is NAGVMQNPRHLVRRRGQEARLRCSPMKGHSHVYWYRQLPEEGLKFMVYLQKENIIDESGMPKERFSAEFPKEGPSILRIQQVVRGDSAAYFCASSTAVYGYTFGSGTRLTVV.

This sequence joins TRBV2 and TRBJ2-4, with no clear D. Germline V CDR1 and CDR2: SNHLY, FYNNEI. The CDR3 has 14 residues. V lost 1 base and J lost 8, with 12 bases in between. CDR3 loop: CASSEDQLGDIQYF. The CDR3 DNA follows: TGTGCCAGCAGTGAAGATCAACTCGGAGACATTCAGTACTTC.

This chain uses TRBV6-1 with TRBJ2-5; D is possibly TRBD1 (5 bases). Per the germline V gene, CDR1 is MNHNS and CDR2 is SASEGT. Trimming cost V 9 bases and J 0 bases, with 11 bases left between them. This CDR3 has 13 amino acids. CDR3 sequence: CARRTGHQETQYF. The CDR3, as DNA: TGTGCCAGACGTACAGGCCACCAAGAGACCCAGTACTTC.

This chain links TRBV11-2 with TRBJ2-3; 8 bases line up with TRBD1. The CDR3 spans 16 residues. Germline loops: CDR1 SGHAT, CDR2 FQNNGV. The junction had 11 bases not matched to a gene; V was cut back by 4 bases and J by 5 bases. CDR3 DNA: TGTGCCAGCAGCTATGGGTTGCAGGGGGCCGTAGATACGCAGTATTTT. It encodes CASSYGLQGAVDTQYF.

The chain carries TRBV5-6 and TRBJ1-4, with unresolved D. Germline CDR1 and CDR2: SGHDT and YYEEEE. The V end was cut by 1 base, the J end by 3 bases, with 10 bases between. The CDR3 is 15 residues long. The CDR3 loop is CASSLWPPANEKLFF. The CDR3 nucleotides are TGTGCCAGCAGCTTGTGGCCTCCGGCTAATGAAAAACTGTTTTTT.

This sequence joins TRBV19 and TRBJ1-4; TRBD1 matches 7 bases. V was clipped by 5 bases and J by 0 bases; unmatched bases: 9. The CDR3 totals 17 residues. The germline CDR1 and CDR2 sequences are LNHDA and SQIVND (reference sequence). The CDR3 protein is CASSAGQTDATNEKLFF. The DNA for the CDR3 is TGTGCCAGTAGTGCGGGACAGACCGATGCAACTAATGAAAAACTGTTTTTT.

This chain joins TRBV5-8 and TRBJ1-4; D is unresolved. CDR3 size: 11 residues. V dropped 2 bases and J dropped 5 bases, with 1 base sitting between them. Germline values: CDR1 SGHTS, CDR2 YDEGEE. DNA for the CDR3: TGTGCCAGCAGCTTAAATGAAAAACTGTTTTTT. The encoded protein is CASSLNEKLFF. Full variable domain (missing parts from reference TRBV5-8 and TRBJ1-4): EAGVTQSPTHLIKTRGQQATLRCSPISGHTSVYWYQQALGLGLQFLLWYDEGEERNRGNFPPRFSGRQFPNYSSELNVNALELEDSALYLCASSLNEKLFFGSGTQLSVL.

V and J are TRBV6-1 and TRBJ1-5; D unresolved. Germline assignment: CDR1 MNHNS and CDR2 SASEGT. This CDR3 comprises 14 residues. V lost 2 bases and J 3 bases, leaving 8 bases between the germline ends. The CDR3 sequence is CASSEWGSNQPQHF. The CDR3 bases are TGTGCCAGCAGTGAATGGGGTTCCAATCAGCCCCAGCATTTT.

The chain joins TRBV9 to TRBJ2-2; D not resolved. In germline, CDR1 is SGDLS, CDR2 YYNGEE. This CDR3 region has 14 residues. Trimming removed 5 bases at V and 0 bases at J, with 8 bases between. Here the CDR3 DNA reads TGTGCCAGCAGACGTAATCCGAACACCGGGGAGCTGTTTTTT. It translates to CASRRNPNTGELFF.

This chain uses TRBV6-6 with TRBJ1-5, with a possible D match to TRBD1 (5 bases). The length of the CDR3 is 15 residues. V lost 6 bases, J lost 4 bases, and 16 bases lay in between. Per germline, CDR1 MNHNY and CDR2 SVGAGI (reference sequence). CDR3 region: CASRPGGGGNQPQHF. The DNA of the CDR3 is TGTGCCAGCAGACCGGGGGGGGGAGGTAATCAGCCCCAGCATTTT.

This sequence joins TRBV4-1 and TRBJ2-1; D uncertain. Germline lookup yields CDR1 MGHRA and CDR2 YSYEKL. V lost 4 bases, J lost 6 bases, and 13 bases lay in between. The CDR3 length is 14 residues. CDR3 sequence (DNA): TGCGCCAGCAGCCGTGAAGAGAGACCCAATGAGCAGTTCTTC. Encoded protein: CASSREERPNEQFF.

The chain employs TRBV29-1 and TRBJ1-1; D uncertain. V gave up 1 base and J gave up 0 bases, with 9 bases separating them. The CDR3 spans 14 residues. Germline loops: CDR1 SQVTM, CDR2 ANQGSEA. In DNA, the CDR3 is TGCAGCGTTGAAGTCAAAGGGATGAACACTGAAGCTTTCTTT. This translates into CSVEVKGMNTEAFF.

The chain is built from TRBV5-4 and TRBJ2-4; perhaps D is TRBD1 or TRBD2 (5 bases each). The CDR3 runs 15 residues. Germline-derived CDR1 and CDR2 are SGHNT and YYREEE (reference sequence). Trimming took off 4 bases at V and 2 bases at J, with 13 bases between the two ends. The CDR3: CASSPDGGTKNIQYF. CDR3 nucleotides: TGTGCCAGCAGCCCGGATGGGGGAACCAAAAACATTCAGTACTTC.

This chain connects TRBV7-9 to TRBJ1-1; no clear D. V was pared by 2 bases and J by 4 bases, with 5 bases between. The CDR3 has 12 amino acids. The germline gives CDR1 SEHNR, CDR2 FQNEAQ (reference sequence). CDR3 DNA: TGTGCCAGCAGCTTATGGGTCACTGAAGCTTTCTTT. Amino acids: CASSLWVTEAFF.

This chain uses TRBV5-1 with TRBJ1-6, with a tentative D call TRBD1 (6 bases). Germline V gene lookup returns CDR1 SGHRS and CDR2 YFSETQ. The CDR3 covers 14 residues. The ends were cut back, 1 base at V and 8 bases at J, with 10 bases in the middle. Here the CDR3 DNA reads TGCGCCAGCAGCTTGCTGGGGGCGGATTCACCCCTCCACTTT. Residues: CASSLLGADSPLHF.

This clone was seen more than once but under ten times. CDR3 bases: TGCAGCGTTTCCACCGGGGAGCTGTTTTTT. It specifies CSVSTGELFF. The J gene is TRBJ2-2, the V gene TRBV29-1, with no clear D. The germline gives CDR1 SQVTM, CDR2 ANQGSEA. V was pared by 5 bases and J by 4 bases, with 2 bases between. This CDR3 has 10 amino acids.

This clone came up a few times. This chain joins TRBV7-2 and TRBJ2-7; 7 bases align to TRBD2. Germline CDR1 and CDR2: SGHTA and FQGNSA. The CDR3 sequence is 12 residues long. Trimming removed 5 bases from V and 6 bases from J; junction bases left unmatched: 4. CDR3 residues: CASSVSSGEQYF. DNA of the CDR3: TGTGCCAGCAGCGTCTCTAGCGGCGAGCAGTACTTC.

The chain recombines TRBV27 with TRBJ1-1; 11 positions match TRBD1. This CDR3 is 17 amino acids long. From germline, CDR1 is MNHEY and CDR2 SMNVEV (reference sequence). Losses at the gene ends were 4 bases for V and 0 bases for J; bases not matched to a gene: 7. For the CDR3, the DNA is TGTGCCAGCAGTTCACTATGGACAGGGGGCATGAACACTGAAGCTTTCTTT. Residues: CASSSLWTGGMNTEAFF.

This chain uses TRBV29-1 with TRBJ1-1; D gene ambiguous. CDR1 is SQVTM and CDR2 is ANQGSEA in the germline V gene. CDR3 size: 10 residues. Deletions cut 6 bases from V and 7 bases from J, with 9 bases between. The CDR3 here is CSVRTNEAFF. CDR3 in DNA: TGCAGCGTAAGGACTAATGAAGCTTTCTTT.